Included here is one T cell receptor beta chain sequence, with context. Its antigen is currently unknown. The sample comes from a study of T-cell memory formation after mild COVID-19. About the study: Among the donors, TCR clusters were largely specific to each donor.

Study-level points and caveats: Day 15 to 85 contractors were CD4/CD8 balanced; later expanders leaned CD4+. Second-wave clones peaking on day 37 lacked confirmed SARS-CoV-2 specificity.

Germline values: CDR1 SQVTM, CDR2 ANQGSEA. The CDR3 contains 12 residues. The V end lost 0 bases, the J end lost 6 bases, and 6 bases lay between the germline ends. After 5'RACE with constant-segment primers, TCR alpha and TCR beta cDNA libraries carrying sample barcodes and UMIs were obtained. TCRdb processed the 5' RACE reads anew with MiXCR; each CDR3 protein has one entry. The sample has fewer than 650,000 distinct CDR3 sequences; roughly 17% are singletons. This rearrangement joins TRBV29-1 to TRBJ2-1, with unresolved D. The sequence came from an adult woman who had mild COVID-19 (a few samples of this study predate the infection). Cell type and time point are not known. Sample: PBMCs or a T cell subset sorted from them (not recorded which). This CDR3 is CSVEDLSNEQFF. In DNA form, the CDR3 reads TGCAGCGTTGAAGATCTTTCCAATGAGCAGTTCTTC.